This TCR beta chain emerged from a study of blood T cell repertoires in COVID-19. Profiling relied on immunoSEQ multiplex PCR, and the TCRdb table lists in-frame clones only, not all of them. The sample has approximately 90,000 clones, 80% to 90% seen once; the top ten hold about 7.7%. V dropped 4 bases and J dropped 7 bases, with 16 bases sitting between them. Germline CDR1 and CDR2: KGHDR and SFDVKD. The CDR3 totals 15 residues. The receptor was isolated from a man in his sixties with acute or convalescent COVID-19. Sequenced sample: peripheral blood. The V gene is TRBV24-1, the J gene TRBJ2-1, with D hard to call. The DNA for the CDR3 is TGTGCCACCAGTGACCCAAAGAGAGCGTCAAATGAGCAGTTCTTC. It encodes CATSDPKRASNEQFF.